This T cell receptor (beta chain) emerged from a study of cytomegalovirus exposure and HLA in healthy donors. Notes on this clone: No antigen is known for it.

CDR1 is LNHDA and CDR2 is SQIVND in the germline V gene (reference sequence). Deletions cut 4 bases from V and 1 base from J, with 8 bases between. CDR3 length: 13 residues. PCR primers comprised 60 Vbeta and 13 Jbeta primers. TCRdb keeps only in-frame clones here, not all; method: immunoSEQ multiplex PCR. This table holds under 200,000 clones, roughly 79% found once. Findings of the study overall: Usually a TCR sequence was rare, but some public TCRs were found in many donors. Earlier results showed most TCR beta V segments being productive about 90% or about 30% of the time. Overall, approximately 150 TCR beta chains were annotated as cytomegalovirus-associated.

The rearrangement joins TRBV19 to TRBJ2-7; D is unresolved. This receptor was identified in a man aged 25-45 years in good health and CMV-seronegative. Sequenced sample: PBMCs. CDR3 in amino acids: CASSNGLSYEQYF. CDR3 in DNA: TGTGCCAGTAGTAACGGGTTGTCCTACGAGCAGTACTTC.